This passage covers 22 T cell receptor beta chains from one sample sequenced in a study of response to subunit inactivated influenza vaccine. TCRdb analysed the RT-PCR reads with MiXCR anew, one entry per CDR3 protein. This sample yields 530,000 or so distinct CDR3 sequences, of which 12% are seen a single time; approximately 10% belongs to the top ten. The material was PBMCs from blood, obtained on the day of vaccination. All receptors come from a man in his fifties or sixties who received an inactivated influenza vaccine.

This clonotype was detected ten times or more. The chain links TRBV7-9 to TRBJ1-5, with D unresolved. The germline V and J ends were trimmed by 2 bases and 4 bases, with 6 bases remaining between them. Looked up from germline, CDR1 is SEHNR and CDR2 is FQNEAQ (reference sequence). The CDR3 totals 13 residues. The DNA of the CDR3 is TGTGCCAGCAGCTTAAATTGGAATCAGCCCCAGCATTTT. Translation gives CASSLNWNQPQHF.

This clonotype showed up just a few times. CDR3 DNA sequence: TGTGCCAGCAGTTTATTCGGTAGCTCTGGAAACACCATATATTTT. Translation: CASSLFGSSGNTIYF. This sequence joins TRBV12-3 or TRBV12-4 and TRBJ1-3; D not certain. V lost 2 bases to trimming and J lost 0 bases, with 8 bases between them. The CDR3 is 15 amino acids.

Many counts were recorded for this clonotype. The genes are TRBV5-1 and TRBJ2-1; unclear D gene. Germline-derived CDR1 and CDR2 are SGHRS and YFSETQ. The CDR3 consists of 11 residues. The V end was cut by 4 bases, the J end by 7 bases, with 6 bases between. The DNA for the CDR3 is TGCGCCAGCAGCGCTGAGAATGAGCAGTTCTTC. This encodes CASSAENEQFF. The full variable domain, with the rest looked up from reference TRBV5-1 and TRBJ2-1, is KAGVTQTPRYLIKTRGQQVTLSCSPISGHRSVSWYQQTPGQGLQFLFEYFSETQRNKGNFPGRFSGRQFSNSRSEMNVSTLELGDSALYLCASSAENEQFFGPGTRLTVL.

This clonotype appeared a few times. The chain recombines TRBV30 with TRBJ2-6; 8 positions agree with TRBD2. V gave up 4 bases and J gave up 4 bases; unmatched junction bases: 12. The V gene's germline CDR1 is GTSNPN and CDR2 SVGIG (reference sequence). The CDR3 contains 17 residues. The chain's CDR3 is CAWMRGATFRGANVLTF. The CDR3 DNA reads TGTGCCTGGATGCGGGGGGCCACCTTTCGAGGGGCCAACGTCCTGACTTTC.

This clonotype was seen many times. The V gene is TRBV6-2 or TRBV6-3, the J gene TRBJ2-7; a weak D match, TRBD1 (5 bases). The CDR3 runs to 14 residues. In germline, CDR1 is MNHEY, CDR2 SVGEGT. The germline V and J ends were trimmed by 5 bases and 4 bases, with 15 bases remaining between them. CDR3 nucleotide sequence: TGTGCCAGCAGTCCTCATTCAGGGAAATACGAGCAGTACTTC. This translates into CASSPHSGKYEQYF.

This clonotype was seen a handful of times. This chain links TRBV7-8 with TRBJ2-3; 7 bases match TRBD2. CDR1 is SGHVS and CDR2 is FQNEAQ in the germline V gene. The CDR3 spans 16 residues. V dropped 4 bases and J dropped 6; count of bases not matched to a gene: 13. The CDR3 region is CASSSHWTRGRDTQYF. The CDR3 nucleotides read TGTGCCAGCAGCTCCCACTGGACTAGGGGTAGGGATACGCAGTATTTT. Full variable domain (outside the CDR3, taken from reference TRBV7-8 and TRBJ2-3): GAGVSQSPRYKVAKRGQDVALRCDPISGHVSLFWYQQALGQGPEFLTYFQNEAQLDKSGLPSDRFFAERPEGSVSTLKIQRTQQEDSAVYLCASSSHWTRGRDTQYFGPGTRLTVL.

The chain links TRBV18 to TRBJ2-1, with 8 bases fitting TRBD2. Germline CDR1 is KGHSH and CDR2 is LQKENI. V shed 6 bases and J 5 bases; nucleotides not matched to a gene: 3. CDR3 length: 13 amino acids. CDR3 protein: CASSRLANNEQFF. The CDR3 bases are TGTGCCAGCTCCCGACTAGCGAACAATGAGCAGTTCTTC.

This clonotype showed up many times. This chain uses TRBV15 with TRBJ2-7, with a weak D call TRBD2 (6 bases). Trimming shortened V by 4 bases and J by 6 bases, and 10 bases separated the two germline ends. The germline V gene has CDR1 LNHNV and CDR2 YYDKDF (reference sequence). The CDR3 covers 12 residues. As DNA, the CDR3 is TGTGCCACCAGCAAGGCCGGGGGCGAGCAGTACTTC. Translating it yields CATSKAGGEQYF. Full variable domain (rest looked up from reference TRBV15 and TRBJ2-7): DAMVIQNPRYQVTQFGKPVTLSCSQTLNHNVMYWYQQKSSQAPKLLFHYYDKDFNNEADTPDNFQSRRPNTSFCFLDIRSPGLGDTAMYLCATSKAGGEQYFGPGTRLTVT.

This clonotype has only a few counts. V is TRBV25-1 and J is TRBJ2-5; 11 bases match TRBD1. V gave up 8 bases and J gave up 4 bases; unmatched junction bases: 6. This CDR3 is 14 amino acids long. Germline values: CDR1 MGHDK, CDR2 SYGVNS. The CDR3 DNA reads as TGTGCCAGCGGGAGGACAGGGGGCTTAGAGACCCAGTACTTC. It codes for CASGRTGGLETQYF.

V usage is TRBV29-1 and J usage is TRBJ2-7; TRBD2 matches at 13 bases. The germline V gene has CDR1 SQVTM and CDR2 ANQGSEA. The CDR3 length is 14 residues. Unmatched junction bases numbered 9, after V lost 7 bases and J lost 6 bases. In nucleotides, the CDR3 is TGCAGCGCTGCTCGGACTAGCGGGAGAAGCGAGCAGTACTTC. This encodes CSAARTSGRSEQYF.

This clonotype came up many times. The rearrangement joins TRBV27 to TRBJ2-7; 8 bases map to TRBD1. The V gene end was trimmed by 0 bases and the J gene end by 2 bases; junction bases not matched to a gene: 0. The CDR3 is 14 amino acids. Germline loops: CDR1 MNHEY, CDR2 SMNVEV (reference sequence). The CDR3 DNA reads TGTGCCAGCAGTTTATCGGGACAGGCCTACGAGCAGTACTTC. Its protein is CASSLSGQAYEQYF.

This clonotype has a handful of counts. This chain uses TRBV25-1 with TRBJ1-2; the D gene is possibly TRBD1 (6 bases). The V end lost 0 bases, the J end lost 2 bases, and 10 bases lay between the germline ends. This CDR3 is 15 amino acids long. From germline, CDR1 is MGHDK and CDR2 SYGVNS. The chain's CDR3 is CASSEYVGQNYGYTF. The CDR3 DNA reads as TGTGCCAGCAGTGAATATGTCGGACAGAACTATGGCTACACCTTC.

The chain has TRBV15 and TRBJ2-1; D uncertain. The CDR3 contains 15 residues. Germline V gives CDR1 LNHNV, CDR2 YYDKDF (reference sequence). The ends were cut back, 0 bases at V and 0 bases at J, with 6 bases in the middle. As DNA, the CDR3 is TGTGCCACCAGCAGAGAGCTAAGCTCCTACAATGAGCAGTTCTTC. This codes for CATSRELSSYNEQFF.

The gene calls are TRBV7-2 and TRBJ2-3; D is uncertain. CDR3 length: 14 residues. V dropped 4 bases and J dropped 0 bases, with 8 bases sitting between them. Germline V lookup: CDR1 SGHTA, CDR2 FQGNSA. The CDR3 DNA is TGTGCCAGCAGCTCCAAGACTAGCACAGATACGCAGTATTTT. This codes for CASSSKTSTDTQYF.

The V gene is TRBV29-1, the J gene TRBJ2-7, with D maybe TRBD1 (5 bases). Germline V gives CDR1 SQVTM, CDR2 ANQGSEA. V was clipped by 4 bases and J by 2 bases, with 9 bases between them. The CDR3 extends over 12 amino acids. CDR3 DNA sequence: TGCAGCGTTGGTGCCAGGGCCTACGAGCAGTACTTC. Translation gives CSVGARAYEQYF.

This chain links TRBV18 with TRBJ2-7; 9 bases fit TRBD2. Germline-derived CDR1 and CDR2 are KGHSH and LQKENI. There are 17 residues in the CDR3. J was trimmed by 0 bases and V by 6 bases; bases with no gene match: 12. The CDR3 DNA reads TGTGCCAGCTCCCCGACGACTAGCGGCGTCAGCTCCTACGAGCAGTACTTC. It specifies CASSPTTSGVSSYEQYF.

The table lists this clonotype with a few counts. This chain connects TRBV7-2 to TRBJ2-1; TRBD2 matches 7 bases. Germline trimming cut 1 base from V and 0 bases from J; bases unmatched to any gene: 9. Germline CDR1 is SGHTA and CDR2 is FQGNSA. The CDR3 length is 18 residues. The CDR3 DNA reads as TGTGCCAGCAGCTTAGTCGCGAGCGGGATTGGCTCCTACAATGAGCAGTTCTTC. It encodes CASSLVASGIGSYNEQFF.

This clonotype has only a few counts. The chain uses TRBV18 and TRBJ2-1, with 14 nucleotides matching TRBD2. The CDR3 has 16 amino acids. Trimming cost V 2 bases and J 5 bases; bases outside gene matches: 2. CDR1 and CDR2 (germline): KGHSH, LQKENI. CDR3 coding DNA: TGTGCCAGCTCACCAGGGACTAGCGGGAGCCACAATGAGCAGTTCTTC. Translating gives CASSPGTSGSHNEQFF.

The chain is built from TRBV27 and TRBJ2-3; tentative D call: TRBD2 (6 bases). The CDR3 is 14 amino acids. The ends were cut back, 5 bases at V and 3 bases at J, with 12 bases in the middle. CDR1 is MNHEY, CDR2 SMNVEV, per germline (reference sequence). CDR3 DNA sequence: TGTGCCAGCAGTCCCCTTGGGGGGACAGATACGCAGTATTTT. Amino acids: CASSPLGGTDTQYF.

With respect to this clonotype: A much larger clonotype is one base distant, so this may be a read error. The rearrangement uses TRBV6-2 or TRBV6-3 and TRBJ1-4; D gene uncertain. Germline CDR1 reads MNHEY; CDR2 reads SVGEGT. V was pared by 5 bases and J by 5 bases, with 12 bases between. CDR3 length: 14 residues. CDR3 region: CASSAGIENEKLFF. CDR3 DNA sequence: TGTGCCAGCAGTGCCGGGATCGAGAATGAAAAACTGTTTTTT.

The chain uses TRBV11-1 and TRBJ2-1; TRBD2 matches 11 bases. The CDR3 sequence is 18 residues long. The germline gives CDR1 SGHAT, CDR2 FQDESV (reference sequence). The V and J ends lost 0 bases and 6 bases, in that order; junction bases with no gene match: 10. This chain's CDR3 is CASSLAGGLAGGINEQFF. The DNA for the CDR3 is TGTGCCAGCAGCTTAGCGGGGGGCCTAGCGGGAGGTATCAATGAGCAGTTCTTC.

The chain uses TRBV2 and TRBJ2-1; 9 nucleotides agree with TRBD2. The CDR3 has 14 residues. V gave up 8 bases and J gave up 8 bases; unmatched junction bases: 10. Germline values: CDR1 SNHLY, CDR2 FYNNEI. The CDR3 DNA follows: TGTGCCAGCTCAGTGCGGGGGGGCGGTGATGAGCAGTTCTTC. Its translation: CASSVRGGGDEQFF.